The sequence of this T cell receptor (beta chain) was determined in a study of T cells after yellow fever vaccination. CDR3 length equals 14 residues. The germline gives CDR1 SQVTM, CDR2 ANQGSEA. Unmatched junction bases numbered 8, after V lost 8 bases and J lost 6 bases. Via MiXCR, TCRdb re-called the 5' RACE reads, giving one row per CDR3 protein. The sample shows 320,000 or so distinct CDR3 sequences, approximately 8% of them seen only once. This specimen consisted of PBMCs, obtained more than 35 days after the first yellow fever vaccination. The chain links TRBV29-1 to TRBJ2-1; TRBD2 matches at 12 bases. This TCR came from a man younger than 30 who received the YFV17D yellow fever vaccine. Here the CDR3 DNA reads TGCAGCTCGCGGACTAGCGGGGAAGCCAATGAGCAGTTCTTC. Amino acid sequence: CSSRTSGEANEQFF.